This T cell receptor beta chain stems from a study of T cell responses to AZD1222 COVID-19 vaccine. Germline V gene lookup returns CDR1 MNHEY and CDR2 SMNVEV (reference sequence). The ends lost 3 bases at V and 7 bases at J; junction bases unmatched: 5. There are 14 residues in the CDR3. Data came from immunoSEQ multiplex PCR; TCRdb stores just in-frame clones and leaves some out. The profile covers around 200,000 clones, with roughly 94% appearing a single time and 1.5% to 2% taken by the ten largest. About this clone itself: Its antigen is unidentified.

Study conclusions and caveats: Donors were chiefly white British, with a greater number of females, and clonal diversity was perhaps underestimated. Along spike, vaccine-associated CD4 TCRs were found throughout, with dominance at 160-218 and 743-854.

The source material was peripheral blood, sampled 28 days after the second AZD1222 dose. The clonotype comes from an adult who received the AZD1222 COVID-19 vaccine. This chain uses TRBV27 with TRBJ1-4, with 7 positions matching TRBD1. The chain's CDR3 is CASSFFRGGEKLFF. The CDR3 DNA reads as TGTGCCAGCAGTTTTTTCAGGGGGGGTGAAAAACTGTTTTTT.